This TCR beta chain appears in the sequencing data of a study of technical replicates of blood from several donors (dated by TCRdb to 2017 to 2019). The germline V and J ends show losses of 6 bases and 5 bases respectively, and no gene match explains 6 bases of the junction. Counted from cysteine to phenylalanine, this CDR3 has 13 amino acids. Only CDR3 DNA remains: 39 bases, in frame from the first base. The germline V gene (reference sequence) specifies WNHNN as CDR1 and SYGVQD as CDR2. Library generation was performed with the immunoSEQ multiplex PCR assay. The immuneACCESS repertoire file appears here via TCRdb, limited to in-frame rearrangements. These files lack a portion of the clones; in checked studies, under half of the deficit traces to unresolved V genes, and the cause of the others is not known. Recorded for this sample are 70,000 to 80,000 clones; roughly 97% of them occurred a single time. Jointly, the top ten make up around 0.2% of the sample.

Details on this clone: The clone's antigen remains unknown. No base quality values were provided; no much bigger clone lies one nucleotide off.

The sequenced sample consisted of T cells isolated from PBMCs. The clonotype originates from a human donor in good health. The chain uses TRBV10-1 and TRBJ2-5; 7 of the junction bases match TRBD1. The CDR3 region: CASRAGGTETQYF. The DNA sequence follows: TGCGCCAGCAGGGCAGGGGGTACGGAGACCCAGTACTTC.